Below, 8 T cell receptor beta chains from the same sample are listed, as sequenced in a study of T cells after posttransplantation cyclophosphamide (dated by TCRdb to the mid-2010s). Library preparation employed the immunoSEQ multiplex PCR assay. TCRdb obtained this table from immuneACCESS and retained in-frame rearrangements with V and J assigned. These tables miss some clones; where compared with another copy, unresolved V genes account for less than half of the shortfall, and the remainder is unexplained. Here the sample has approximately 6,600 clones; nearly 98% occur a single time. The top ten clones comprise around 0.9% of the sample. Material: memory CD4+ T cells sorted from PBMCs. The source is a man between 35 and 55 years old in good health, CMV-negative, and a related stem cell transplant donor.

The V call is TRBV30, the J call TRBJ1-5; TRBD1 is a possible D gene (5 bases). The CDR3 runs to 14 residues. Germline V gives CDR1 GTSNPN, CDR2 SVGIG (reference sequence). V lost 2 bases to trimming and J lost 1 base, with 9 bases between them. CDR3 amino acids: CAWSPGPSNQPQHF. The CDR3 bases are TGTGCCTGGAGTCCAGGGCCGAGCAATCAGCCCCAGCATTTT.

The chain recombines TRBV6-1 with TRBJ2-7; 7 bases align to TRBD2. V lost 7 bases to trimming and J lost 3 bases; unmatched junction nucleotides: 9. This CDR3 comprises 14 residues. Looked up from germline, CDR1 is MNHNS and CDR2 is SASEGT. The CDR3 reads CASMGGRRGYEQYF. CDR3 in DNA: TGTGCCAGCATGGGCGGGAGACGGGGCTACGAGCAGTACTTC.

The genes are TRBV11-3 and TRBJ2-1; possibly TRBD2 for D (6 bases). This CDR3 contains 14 residues. V was trimmed by 1 base and J by 8 bases, leaving 12 bases between them. CDR1 SGHNT and CDR2 YENEEA come from the germline V gene. The CDR3: CASSLAASVHEQFF. Written as DNA, the CDR3 is TGTGCCAGCAGCTTAGCGGCTAGCGTCCATGAGCAGTTCTTC.

The chain combines TRBV7-9 with TRBJ2-7; possibly TRBD1 for D (5 bases). This CDR3 contains 14 residues. The germline V gene has CDR1 SEHNR and CDR2 FQNEAQ (reference sequence). V shed 1 base and J shed 6 bases, with 13 bases lying between them. CDR3 region: CASSLGPGFVEQYF. The CDR3 region has the DNA TGTGCCAGCAGCTTAGGTCCAGGGTTCGTCGAGCAGTACTTC.

The chain links TRBV5-1 to TRBJ2-3; the match to TRBD1 covers 7 bases. Germline CDR1 and CDR2: SGHRS and YFSETQ. Unmatched junction bases numbered 10, after V lost 4 bases and J lost 8 bases. The CDR3 sequence is 14 residues long. CDR3 nucleotides: TGCGCCAGCAGCACGCGACAGGGATCGGGTACGCAGTATTTT. Translated, it gives CASSTRQGSGTQYF.

Concerning this clone itself: Compared with germline, one end of the junction differs, possibly owing to a read error. This chain uses TRBV2 with TRBJ1-4; 10 positions agree with TRBD1. The CDR3 extends over 14 amino acids. CDR1 and CDR2 from the germline V gene are SNHLY and FYNNEI. The CDR3 DNA follows: TGTGCCAGCAGGGACGGGACAGGGGATGAAAAACTGCTTTTT. Its translation is CASRDGTGDEKLLF.

The chain employs TRBV2 and TRBJ2-7; TRBD2 agrees at 14 bases. Germline V gene data show CDR1 as SNHLY and CDR2 as FYNNEI. The length of the CDR3 is 13 residues. Trimming at V came to 6 bases and at J to 6 bases, leaving 1 base not matched to a gene. The CDR3: CASRGLAGAEQYF. CDR3 bases: TGTGCCAGCAGGGGACTAGCGGGAGCCGAGCAGTACTTC.

The rearrangement joins TRBV5-4 to TRBJ2-2; tentative D call: TRBD1 (5 bases). Trimming took 2 bases from V and 1 from J, leaving 9 bases between them. CDR1 SGHNT and CDR2 YYREEE come from the germline V gene (reference sequence). This CDR3 spans 15 amino acids. The CDR3 coding sequence is TGTGCCAGCAGCTTTCGAACAGGGAACACCGGGGAGCTGTTTTTT. It specifies CASSFRTGNTGELFF. The complete variable domain, with remaining parts taken from reference TRBV5-4 and TRBJ2-2, reads ETGVTQSPTHLIKTRGQQVTLRCSSQSGHNTVSWYQQALGQGPQFIFQYYREEENGRGNFPPRFSGLQFPNYSSELNVNALELDDSALYLCASSFRTGNTGELFFGEGSRLTVL.